This is a list of T cell receptor beta chains from one sample in a study of graft-versus-host responses after intestinal transplantation. No antigen has been assigned to these receptors. Assay used: immunoSEQ multiplex PCR; TCRdb lists only in-frame clones, some missing. Among 100,000 to 140,000 clones, around 90% were seen once, and the ten largest hold less than 0.85%. Sequences were derived from unstimulated CD4+ T cells sorted from spleen or lymph node cells, sampled before transplant. The receptors come from a human donor who was the organ donor for an intestinal transplant. Each CDR3 is given with its conserved first and last residue. Each record gives: D gene, V gene, J gene, clone size, CDR3 DNA, CDR3 protein. A D gene is named only where the DNA matches it firmly. Clone size is shown for a subset of rows, as once, few, many or a class of expanded clone.

d_call: -; v_call: TRBV5-6; j_call: TRBJ1-1; clone_size: once; cdr3_nt: TGTGCCAGCAGCATAACAGGGAGGGCTTTCTTT; cdr3_aa: CASSITGRAFF
d_call: -; v_call: TRBV21-1; j_call: TRBJ2-1; clone_size: few; cdr3_nt: TGTGCCAGCAGCTTGGGACTAGCGGGATCCTACAATGAGCAGTTCTTC; cdr3_aa: CASSLGLAGSYNEQFF
d_call: -; v_call: TRBV5-1; j_call: TRBJ1-1; clone_size: -; cdr3_nt: TGCGCCAGCAGCTTGGTGGTGACGCCCTGGGGCACTGAAGCTTTCTTT; cdr3_aa: CASSLVVTPWGTEAFF
d_call: TRBD1; v_call: TRBV6-5; j_call: TRBJ2-7; clone_size: -; cdr3_nt: TGTGCCAGCAGTTCCGGGACAGGAAAGCAGTACTTC; cdr3_aa: CASSSGTGKQYF
d_call: TRBD1; v_call: TRBV6-1; j_call: TRBJ2-5; clone_size: -; cdr3_nt: TGTGCCAGCAGCCGAGACGACAGGGGATCGGAGACCCAGTACTTC; cdr3_aa: CASSRDDRGSETQYF
d_call: -; v_call: TRBV12-2; j_call: TRBJ2-1; clone_size: -; cdr3_nt: TGTGCAAGTCGACCACCGGGGGGTCCGAGCGCCAATGAGCAGTTCTTC; cdr3_aa: CASRPPGGPSANEQFF
d_call: -; v_call: TRBV11-3; j_call: TRBJ1-4; clone_size: -; cdr3_nt: TGTGCCAGCAGCTTGCTCGGCACAGCGGCTAATGAAAAACTGTTTTTT; cdr3_aa: CASSLLGTAANEKLFF
d_call: -; v_call: TRBV6-5; j_call: TRBJ2-7; clone_size: -; cdr3_nt: TGTGCCAGCAGTCCGGGGAGGTCCTACGAGCAGTACTTC; cdr3_aa: CASSPGRSYEQYF
d_call: -; v_call: TRBV5-6; j_call: TRBJ2-5; clone_size: few; cdr3_nt: TGTGCCAGCAGCTTGAGGAGAGAGACCCAGTACTTC; cdr3_aa: CASSLRRETQYF
d_call: TRBD2; v_call: TRBV27; j_call: TRBJ2-1; clone_size: -; cdr3_nt: TGTGCCAGCAGTCCCCGAGCGGGAGTAAGGCACAATGAGCAGTTCTTC; cdr3_aa: CASSPRAGVRHNEQFF
d_call: -; v_call: TRBV11-2; j_call: TRBJ2-3; clone_size: -; cdr3_nt: TGTGCCAGCAGCTTCGGTAGAGATACGCAGTATTTT; cdr3_aa: CASSFGRDTQYF
d_call: TRBD1; v_call: TRBV6-6; j_call: TRBJ1-2; clone_size: -; cdr3_nt: TGTGCCAGCAGAGCCGGGACAGGAGGTCATGGCTACACCTTC; cdr3_aa: CASRAGTGGHGYTF
d_call: TRBD2; v_call: TRBV27; j_call: TRBJ2-5; clone_size: -; cdr3_nt: TGTGCCAGCACCGGACTAGCGGGGGGGCAAGAGACCCAGTACTTC; cdr3_aa: CASTGLAGGQETQYF
d_call: -; v_call: TRBV20-1; j_call: TRBJ1-1; clone_size: -; cdr3_nt: TGCAGTACCAGGCAGCTGACTGTTGCTTTCTTT; cdr3_aa: CSTRQLTVAFF
d_call: -; v_call: TRBV9; j_call: TRBJ2-7; clone_size: few; cdr3_nt: TGTGCCAGCAGCGTAGACTTTGGATCAGGGGAGCAGTACTTC; cdr3_aa: CASSVDFGSGEQYF
d_call: -; v_call: TRBV2; j_call: TRBJ1-6; clone_size: -; cdr3_nt: TGTGCCAGCAGATTGAGCTCCTATAATTCACCCCTCCACTTT; cdr3_aa: CASRLSSYNSPLHF
d_call: TRBD2; v_call: TRBV7-6; j_call: TRBJ2-1; clone_size: -; cdr3_nt: TGTGCCAGCAGCCCCACCGGGACTAGCGGGAGGGCCGTTGAGCAGTTCTTC; cdr3_aa: CASSPTGTSGRAVEQFF
d_call: -; v_call: TRBV7-7; j_call: TRBJ1-2; clone_size: few; cdr3_nt: TGTGCCAGCAGCTTGACCCCGGACTATGGCTACACCTTC; cdr3_aa: CASSLTPDYGYTF
d_call: TRBD1; v_call: TRBV6-1; j_call: TRBJ1-4; clone_size: -; cdr3_nt: TGTGCCAGCAGCTCGGACAGGGGCACTAATGAAAAACTGTTTTTT; cdr3_aa: CASSSDRGTNEKLFF
d_call: -; v_call: TRBV5-4; j_call: TRBJ1-1; clone_size: -; cdr3_nt: TGTGCCAGCAGCTTGGTGGGCACTGAAGCTTTCTTT; cdr3_aa: CASSLVGTEAFF
d_call: TRBD2; v_call: TRBV7-2; j_call: TRBJ2-1; clone_size: -; cdr3_nt: TGTGCCAGCAGCTTTAGCGGGGGGGACTACAATGAGCAGTTCTTC; cdr3_aa: CASSFSGGDYNEQFF
d_call: -; v_call: TRBV7-9; j_call: TRBJ1-3; clone_size: -; cdr3_nt: TGTGCCAGCAGCTTAGGACAGCCACGCTCTGGAAACACCATATATTTT; cdr3_aa: CASSLGQPRSGNTIYF
d_call: TRBD2; v_call: TRBV14; j_call: TRBJ2-3; clone_size: -; cdr3_nt: TGTGCCAGCAGCCAAGAGCCCTGGCTAGCGGTCACAGATACGCAGTATTTT; cdr3_aa: CASSQEPWLAVTDTQYF
d_call: TRBD2; v_call: TRBV18; j_call: TRBJ2-1; clone_size: -; cdr3_nt: TGTGCCAGCTCACCCTTGGGACTAGCGGGAGATGAGCAGTTCTTC; cdr3_aa: CASSPLGLAGDEQFF
d_call: -; v_call: TRBV19; j_call: TRBJ1-3; clone_size: -; cdr3_nt: TGTGCCAGTAGTAGGGCGGGTCTGGAAGGAAACACCATATATTTT; cdr3_aa: CASSRAGLEGNTIYF
d_call: TRBD2; v_call: TRBV4-2; j_call: TRBJ2-2; clone_size: -; cdr3_nt: TGTGCCAGCAGCCAAGAGTTAATTCGCGGGGGGAACACCGGGGAGCTGTTTTTT; cdr3_aa: CASSQELIRGGNTGELFF
d_call: -; v_call: TRBV13; j_call: TRBJ2-7; clone_size: -; cdr3_nt: TGTGCCAGCAGCCGCCGGGTAGGGATGTACGAGCAGTACTTC; cdr3_aa: CASSRRVGMYEQYF
d_call: -; v_call: TRBV19; j_call: TRBJ1-2; clone_size: -; cdr3_nt: TGTGCCAGTAGTATATATGGGGGAAGGGAAGGACATGGCTACACCTTC; cdr3_aa: CASSIYGGREGHGYTF
d_call: TRBD1; v_call: TRBV15; j_call: TRBJ1-4; clone_size: -; cdr3_nt: TGTGCCACCAGCAGAGGGGTGGCAGGGGGCAATGAAAAACTGTTTTTT; cdr3_aa: CATSRGVAGGNEKLFF
d_call: -; v_call: TRBV4-1; j_call: TRBJ1-1; clone_size: -; cdr3_nt: TGCGCCAGCAGCCCAAGGACACAGAACACTGAAGCTTTCTTT; cdr3_aa: CASSPRTQNTEAFF
d_call: -; v_call: TRBV5-6; j_call: TRBJ1-1; clone_size: -; cdr3_nt: TGTGCCAGCAGCTTGGGTTCCGTGAACACTGAAGCTTTCTTT; cdr3_aa: CASSLGSVNTEAFF
d_call: -; v_call: TRBV5-4; j_call: TRBJ2-3; clone_size: -; cdr3_nt: TGTGCCAGCAGTCAAGGGGGGAGCACAGATACGCAGTATTTT; cdr3_aa: CASSQGGSTDTQYF
d_call: -; v_call: TRBV15; j_call: TRBJ1-2; clone_size: -; cdr3_nt: TGTGCCACCAGCAGAGGGGGGGAAAACTATGGCTACACCTTC; cdr3_aa: CATSRGGENYGYTF
d_call: -; v_call: TRBV5-6; j_call: TRBJ1-1; clone_size: -; cdr3_nt: TGTGCCAGCAGCCTGGGACGGAACACTGAAGCTTTCTTT; cdr3_aa: CASSLGRNTEAFF
d_call: -; v_call: TRBV4-1; j_call: TRBJ2-7; clone_size: -; cdr3_nt: TGCGCCAGCAGCCAAGCCTACCCGACACCCCGCGAAGCCGAGCAGTACTTC; cdr3_aa: CASSQAYPTPREAEQYF
d_call: -; v_call: TRBV5-1; j_call: TRBJ2-7; clone_size: -; cdr3_nt: TGCGCCAGCAGCTTAGGGCGGTCGAACACCGGGGACGAGCAGTACTTC; cdr3_aa: CASSLGRSNTGDEQYF
d_call: TRBD1; v_call: TRBV12-5; j_call: TRBJ1-2; clone_size: -; cdr3_nt: TGTGCTAGTGGCAGGGGGTCCTTCTATGGCTACACCTTC; cdr3_aa: CASGRGSFYGYTF
d_call: TRBD1; v_call: TRBV7-9; j_call: TRBJ1-2; clone_size: -; cdr3_nt: TGTGCCAGCAGCTGGGAGACAGGGCCAAACTATGGCTACACCTTC; cdr3_aa: CASSWETGPNYGYTF
d_call: TRBD1; v_call: TRBV19; j_call: TRBJ2-1; clone_size: -; cdr3_nt: TGTGCCAGTAGCAACACGGGACAGGGGTACAATGAGCAGTTCTTC; cdr3_aa: CASSNTGQGYNEQFF
d_call: -; v_call: TRBV19; j_call: TRBJ1-3; clone_size: -; cdr3_nt: TGTGCCAGTAGACCCTCGGCTGGGAGCTCTGGAAACACCATATATTTT; cdr3_aa: CASRPSAGSSGNTIYF
d_call: TRBD2; v_call: TRBV5-1; j_call: TRBJ2-2; clone_size: -; cdr3_nt: TGCGCCAGCAGCGCCGGGCTAGCGGCCACCGGGGAGCTGTTTTTT; cdr3_aa: CASSAGLAATGELFF
d_call: TRBD1; v_call: TRBV29-1; j_call: TRBJ2-3; clone_size: -; cdr3_nt: TGCAGCGTGGAGACAGGGGGCGTTAGCACAGATACGCAGTATTTT; cdr3_aa: CSVETGGVSTDTQYF
d_call: -; v_call: TRBV7-2; j_call: TRBJ1-5; clone_size: -; cdr3_nt: TGTGCCAGCAGCTTAGTTGGCAGAAACAATCAGCCCCAGCATTTT; cdr3_aa: CASSLVGRNNQPQHF